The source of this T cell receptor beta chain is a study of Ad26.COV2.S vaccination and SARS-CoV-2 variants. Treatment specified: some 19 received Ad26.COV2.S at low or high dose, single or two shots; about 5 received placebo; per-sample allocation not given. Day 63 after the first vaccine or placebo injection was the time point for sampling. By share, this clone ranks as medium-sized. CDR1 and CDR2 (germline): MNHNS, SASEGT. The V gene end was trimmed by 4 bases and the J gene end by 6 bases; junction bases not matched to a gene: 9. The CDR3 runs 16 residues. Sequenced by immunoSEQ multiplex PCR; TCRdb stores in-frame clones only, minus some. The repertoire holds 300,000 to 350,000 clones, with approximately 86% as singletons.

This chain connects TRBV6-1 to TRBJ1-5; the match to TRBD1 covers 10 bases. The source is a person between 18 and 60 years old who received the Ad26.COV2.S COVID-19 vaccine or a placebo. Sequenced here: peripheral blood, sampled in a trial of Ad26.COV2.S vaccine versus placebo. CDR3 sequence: CASSARDRGVGQPQHF. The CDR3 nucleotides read TGTGCCAGCAGTGCCCGGGACAGGGGAGTGGGTCAGCCCCAGCATTTT.